This T cell receptor beta chain was found in a study of blood T cell repertoires in COVID-19 (dated by TCRdb to 2020 to 2021). About the study as a whole: The collaborator samples originated in the United States, Italy and Spain and spanned the acute and convalescent phases of COVID-19. The material from the prospective study consisted of cDNA or gDNA derived from T cells, B-cell-depleted T cells, or PBMCs. Deeply sampled blood TCRbeta repertoires from subjects exposed to, actively infected with, or recovered from COVID-19 were included in the dataset. The repertoires were made available in a free public database intended to serve as a resource for research on the immune response to SARS-CoV-2. The samples were drawn from two sources: the first 160 participants of the ongoing ImmuneRACE study, and 950 to 1,500 subjects contributed by 6 global collaborators. The sample metadata nearly always contained a de-identified subject ID, COVID-19 status, age in years and sex. Where HLA class I and class II types were available, the types were taken from metadata supplied by the sample provider, not from assay-based typing. Results and caveats for the whole study, not just this receptor: The amount of clinical and demographic metadata varied by source and participant and was provided uncurated.

Another Seattle source contributed samples from volunteer blood donors who had recovered from COVID-19. Each collaborating institution followed its own protocols to collect whole blood in K2EDTA tubes. For TCRbeta analysis, collaborators shipped samples as frozen whole blood, isolated PBMCs, or DNA extracted from either of those sample types. TCRbeta CDR3 regions were amplified from genomic DNA by means of the immunoSEQ Assay, a bias-controlled multiplex PCR. Regarding the original processing steps: The number of nucleated cells in each sample was estimated from the amplification of reference gene primers within the assay. Sequence reads were collapsed and filtered to measure the absolute abundance of every unique TCRbeta CDR3 rearrangement. For each sample, productive Simpson clonality was calculated as the square root of Simpson's diversity index across productive rearrangements. The table comes from immuneACCESS by way of TCRdb, which keeps in-frame sequences with V and J called. Part of the clones is missing from these tables; in studies checked, under half for an unresolved V gene and the rest for unknown reasons. That table is the source of V, J and clone size, and D and trimming were worked out from the DNA. This sample comprises about 250,000 clones, roughly 90% of them detected only once. The ten largest clonotypes hold roughly 0.92% of the sample.

Comments on this clone: No antigen is known for it. Per-nucleotide qualities are absent, and no much larger clonotype sits a single base away.

The CDR3 starts with the cysteine, ends with the phenylalanine, and has 12 residues. CDR3 DNA only is kept here, 36 bases in frame from base 1. CDR1 is given as GTSNPN and CDR2 as SVGIG, both from the germline V gene (reference sequence). Relative to germline, V is 5 bases shorter and J is 5 bases shorter, with 9 bases between their ends. The sequence is built from TRBV30 and TRBJ1-4; TRBD1 is possibly the D segment (6 matching bases). This receptor was obtained from a woman aged 40 to 50 who had recovered from COVID-19. Input material: peripheral blood. The sequenced DNA is TGTGCCTGGGAGACAGGAAATGAAAAACTGTTTTTT. It encodes CAWETGNEKLFF. With the rest looked up from the reference TRBV30 and TRBJ1-4 genes rather than sequenced, the full variable domain is SQTIHQWPATLVQPVGSPLSLECTVEGTSNPNLYWYRQAAGRGLQLLFYSVGIGQISSEVPQNLSASRPQDRQFILSSKKLLLSDSGFYLCAWETGNEKLFFGSGTQLSVL.